In its sample, the clone carrying this T cell receptor beta chain was seen many times. J gave up 4 bases and V 8 bases, and 7 bases lay outside the gene matches. The CDR3 totals 12 residues. In germline, CDR1 is GTSNPN, CDR2 SVGIG (reference sequence). As originally analysed: Amplifying reference gene primers gave estimates of nucleated cell counts. Some clones are missing from TCRdb's copy, which holds only in-frame ones; the method was immunoSEQ multiplex PCR. V and J calls and clone size are given by that table; D and trimming were obtained from the DNA. The sample lists about 250,000 clones; about 86% were seen once. This record comes from a study of blood T cell repertoires in COVID-19. Study overall: Specimens from acute and convalescent COVID-19 originated in the United States, Italy and Spain. From T cells, B-cell-depleted T cells, or PBMCs came the material, which was cDNA or gDNA.

The TCR originated in a middle-aged man with active or convalescent COVID-19. The rearrangement links TRBV30 to TRBJ2-7; 8 nucleotides align to TRBD2. The sequencing input was peripheral blood. CDR3 in amino acids: CAGERGFYEQYF. The CDR3 DNA reads as TGTGCCGGGGAGCGGGGGTTTTACGAGCAGTACTTC.